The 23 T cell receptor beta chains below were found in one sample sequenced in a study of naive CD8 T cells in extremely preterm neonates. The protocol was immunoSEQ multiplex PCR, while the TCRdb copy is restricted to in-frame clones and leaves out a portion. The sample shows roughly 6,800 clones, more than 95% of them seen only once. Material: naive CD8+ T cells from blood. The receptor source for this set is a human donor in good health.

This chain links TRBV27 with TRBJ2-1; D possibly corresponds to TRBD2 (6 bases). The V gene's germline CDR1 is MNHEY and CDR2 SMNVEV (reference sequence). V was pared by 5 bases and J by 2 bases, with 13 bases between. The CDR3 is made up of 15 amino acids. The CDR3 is CASSGGTWTYNEQFF. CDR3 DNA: TGTGCCAGCAGTGGGGGGACTTGGACCTACAATGAGCAGTTCTTC.

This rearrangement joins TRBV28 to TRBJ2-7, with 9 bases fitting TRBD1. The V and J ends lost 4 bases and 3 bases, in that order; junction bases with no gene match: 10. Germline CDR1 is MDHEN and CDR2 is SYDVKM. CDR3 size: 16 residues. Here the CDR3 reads CASSSYRGRVDYEQYF. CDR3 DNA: TGTGCCAGCAGTTCGTACAGGGGGCGAGTGGACTACGAGCAGTACTTC. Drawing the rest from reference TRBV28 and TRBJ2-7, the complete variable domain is DVKVTQSSRYLVKRTGEKVFLECVQDMDHENMFWYRQDPGLGLRLIYFSYDVKMKEKGDIPEGYSVSREKKERFSLILESASTNQTSMYLCASSSYRGRVDYEQYFGPGTRLTVT.

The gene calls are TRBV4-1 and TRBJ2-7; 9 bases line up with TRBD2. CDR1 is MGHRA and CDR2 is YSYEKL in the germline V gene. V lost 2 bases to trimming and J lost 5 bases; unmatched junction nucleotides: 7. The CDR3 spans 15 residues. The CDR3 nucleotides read TGCGCCAGCAGCCAAAGGGTGGCGGGGGGGGACGAGCAGTACTTC. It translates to CASSQRVAGGDEQYF.

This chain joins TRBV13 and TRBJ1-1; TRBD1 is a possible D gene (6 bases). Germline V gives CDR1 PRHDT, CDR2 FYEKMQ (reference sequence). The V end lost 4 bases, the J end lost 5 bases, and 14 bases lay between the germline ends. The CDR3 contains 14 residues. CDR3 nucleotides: TGTGCCAGCAGCTCACAGGGAAGGGTGACTGAAGCTTTCTTT. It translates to CASSSQGRVTEAFF.

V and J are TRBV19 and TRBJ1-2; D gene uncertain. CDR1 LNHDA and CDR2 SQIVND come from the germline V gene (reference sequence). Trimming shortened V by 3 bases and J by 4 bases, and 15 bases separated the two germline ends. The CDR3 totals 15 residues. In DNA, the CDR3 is TGTGCCAGTAGTATGTCGGCAACTAGTCGCTATGGCTACACCTTC. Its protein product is CASSMSATSRYGYTF.

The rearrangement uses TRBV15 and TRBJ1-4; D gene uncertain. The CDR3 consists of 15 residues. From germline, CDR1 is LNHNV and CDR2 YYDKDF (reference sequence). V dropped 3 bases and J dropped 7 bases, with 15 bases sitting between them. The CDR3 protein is CATSSLGQRGEKLFF. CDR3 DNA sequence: TGTGCCACCAGCAGTCTAGGTCAGCGTGGTGAAAAACTGTTTTTT.

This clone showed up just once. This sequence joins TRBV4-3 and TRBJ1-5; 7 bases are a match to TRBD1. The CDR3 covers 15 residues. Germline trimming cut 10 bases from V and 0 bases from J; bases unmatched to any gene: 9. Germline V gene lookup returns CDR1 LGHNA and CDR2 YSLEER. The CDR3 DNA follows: TGCGCCACCCGAGAGGACAGGAATAGCAATCAGCCCCAGCATTTT. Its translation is CATREDRNSNQPQHF.

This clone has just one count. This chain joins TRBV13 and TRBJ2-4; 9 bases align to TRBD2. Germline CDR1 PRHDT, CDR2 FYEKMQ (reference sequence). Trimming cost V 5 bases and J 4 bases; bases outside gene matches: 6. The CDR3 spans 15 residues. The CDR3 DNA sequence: TGTGCCAGCAGCCCCATTAGCGGGGGTAAAAACATTCAGTACTTC. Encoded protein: CASSPISGGKNIQYF.

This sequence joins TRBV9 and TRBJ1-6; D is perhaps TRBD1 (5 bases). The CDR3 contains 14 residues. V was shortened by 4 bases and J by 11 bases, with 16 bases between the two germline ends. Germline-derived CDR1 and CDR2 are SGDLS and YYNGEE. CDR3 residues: CASSLPGGNPPLHF. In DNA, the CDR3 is TGTGCCAGCAGCCTCCCCGGGGGGAACCCACCCCTCCACTTT.

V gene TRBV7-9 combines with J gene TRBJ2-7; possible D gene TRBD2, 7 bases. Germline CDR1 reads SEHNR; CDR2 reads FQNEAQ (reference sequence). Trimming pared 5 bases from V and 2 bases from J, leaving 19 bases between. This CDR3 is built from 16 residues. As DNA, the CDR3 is TGTGCCAGCAGCCTCACCTCGGGGGGCGGGCCCTACGAGCAGTACTTC. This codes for CASSLTSGGGPYEQYF.

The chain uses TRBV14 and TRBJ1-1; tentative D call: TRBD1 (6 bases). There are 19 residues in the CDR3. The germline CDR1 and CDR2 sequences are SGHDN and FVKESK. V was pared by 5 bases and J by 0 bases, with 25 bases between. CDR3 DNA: TGTGCCAGCAGCTCCGGGACACCTCACACAATGGCGATGAACACTGAAGCTTTCTTT. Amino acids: CASSSGTPHTMAMNTEAFF. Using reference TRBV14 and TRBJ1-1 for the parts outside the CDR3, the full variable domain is EAGVTQFPSHSVIEKGQTVTLRCDPISGHDNLYWYRRVMGKEIKFLLHFVKESKQDESGMPNNRFLAERTGGTYSTLKVQPAELEDSGVYFCASSSGTPHTMAMNTEAFFGQGTRLTVV.

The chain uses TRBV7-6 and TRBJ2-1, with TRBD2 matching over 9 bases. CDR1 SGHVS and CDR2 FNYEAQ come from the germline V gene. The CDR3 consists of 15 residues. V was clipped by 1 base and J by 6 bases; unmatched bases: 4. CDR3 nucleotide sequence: TGTGCCAGCAGCTTAGGGGCGGGGGGGACCAATGAGCAGTTCTTC. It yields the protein CASSLGAGGTNEQFF.

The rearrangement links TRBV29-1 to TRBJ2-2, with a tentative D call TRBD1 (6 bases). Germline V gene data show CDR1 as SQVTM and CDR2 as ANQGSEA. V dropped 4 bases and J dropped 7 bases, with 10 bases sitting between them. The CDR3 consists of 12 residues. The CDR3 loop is CSVVAQGGELFF. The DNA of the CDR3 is TGCAGCGTTGTGGCACAGGGCGGGGAGCTGTTTTTT.

CDR3 loop: CSVPRESGELFF. The CDR3 coding sequence is TGCAGCGTTCCGAGGGAATCCGGGGAGCTGTTTTTT. The chain links TRBV29-1 to TRBJ2-2, with TRBD2 as a possible D gene (5 bases). This CDR3 has 12 residues. The V gene's germline CDR1 is SQVTM and CDR2 ANQGSEA. V dropped 5 bases and J dropped 6 bases, with 10 bases sitting between them.

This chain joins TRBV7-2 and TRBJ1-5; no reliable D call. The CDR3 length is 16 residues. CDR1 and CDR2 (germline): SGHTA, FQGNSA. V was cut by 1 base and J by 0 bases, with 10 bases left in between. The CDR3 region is CASSLGYIYSNQPQHF. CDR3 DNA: TGTGCCAGCAGCTTAGGATACATATATAGCAATCAGCCCCAGCATTTT.

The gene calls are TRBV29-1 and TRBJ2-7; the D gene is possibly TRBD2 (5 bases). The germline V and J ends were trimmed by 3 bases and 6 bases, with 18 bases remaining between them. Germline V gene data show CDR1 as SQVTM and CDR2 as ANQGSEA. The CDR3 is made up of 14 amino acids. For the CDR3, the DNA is TGCAGCGTTGAGCTCACAATTCGGGGTCGCGAGCAGTACTTC. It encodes CSVELTIRGREQYF.

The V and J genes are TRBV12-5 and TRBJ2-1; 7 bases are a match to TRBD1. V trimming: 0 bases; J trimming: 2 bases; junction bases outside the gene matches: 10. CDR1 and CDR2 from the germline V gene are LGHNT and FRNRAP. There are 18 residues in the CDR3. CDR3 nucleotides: TGTGCTAGTGGTTTGGTACTAAGGGGGCAGGGGGCCTACAATGAGCAGTTCTTC. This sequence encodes CASGLVLRGQGAYNEQFF.

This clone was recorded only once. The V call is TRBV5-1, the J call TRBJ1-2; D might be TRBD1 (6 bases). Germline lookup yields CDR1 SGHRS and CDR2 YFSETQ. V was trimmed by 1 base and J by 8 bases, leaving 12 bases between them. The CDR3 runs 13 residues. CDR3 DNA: TGCGCCAGCAGCTTGCAGGGGATGAGAGGCTACACCTTC. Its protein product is CASSLQGMRGYTF.

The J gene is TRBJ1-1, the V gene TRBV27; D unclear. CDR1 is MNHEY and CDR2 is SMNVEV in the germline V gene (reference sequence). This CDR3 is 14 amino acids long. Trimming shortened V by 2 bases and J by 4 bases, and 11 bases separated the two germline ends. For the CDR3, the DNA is TGTGCCAGCAGTTTACGGGAGATGGTCACTGAAGCTTTCTTT. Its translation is CASSLREMVTEAFF.

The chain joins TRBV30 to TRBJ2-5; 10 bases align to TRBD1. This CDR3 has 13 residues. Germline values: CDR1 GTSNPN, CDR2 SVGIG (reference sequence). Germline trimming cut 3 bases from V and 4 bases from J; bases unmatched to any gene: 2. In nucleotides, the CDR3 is TGTGCCTGGAGGACAGGGGGCGGAGAGACCCAGTACTTC. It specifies CAWRTGGGETQYF.

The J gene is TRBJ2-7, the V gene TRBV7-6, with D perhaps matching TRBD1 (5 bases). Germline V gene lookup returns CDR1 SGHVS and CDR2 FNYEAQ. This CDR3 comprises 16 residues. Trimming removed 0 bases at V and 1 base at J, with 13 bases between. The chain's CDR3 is CASSLASRGSSYEQYF. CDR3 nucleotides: TGTGCCAGCAGCTTAGCCAGTAGGGGATCATCCTACGAGCAGTACTTC.

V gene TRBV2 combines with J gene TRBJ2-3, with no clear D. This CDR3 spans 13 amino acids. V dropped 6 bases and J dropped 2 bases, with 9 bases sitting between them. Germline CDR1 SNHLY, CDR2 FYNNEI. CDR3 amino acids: CASSTSPTDTQYF. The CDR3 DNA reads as TGTGCCAGCAGCACTTCCCCCACAGATACGCAGTATTTT.

CDR3 residues: CASSPLRDRPSRETQYF. DNA for the CDR3: TGTGCCAGCAGCCCCCTTAGAGACAGGCCTTCCAGGGAGACCCAGTACTTC. The V and J genes are TRBV7-9 and TRBJ2-5; D perhaps matches TRBD1 (6 bases). The germline V and J ends were trimmed by 5 bases and 5 bases, with 24 bases remaining between them. The CDR3 is 17 residues long. Germline V CDR1 and CDR2: SEHNR, FQNEAQ (reference sequence).